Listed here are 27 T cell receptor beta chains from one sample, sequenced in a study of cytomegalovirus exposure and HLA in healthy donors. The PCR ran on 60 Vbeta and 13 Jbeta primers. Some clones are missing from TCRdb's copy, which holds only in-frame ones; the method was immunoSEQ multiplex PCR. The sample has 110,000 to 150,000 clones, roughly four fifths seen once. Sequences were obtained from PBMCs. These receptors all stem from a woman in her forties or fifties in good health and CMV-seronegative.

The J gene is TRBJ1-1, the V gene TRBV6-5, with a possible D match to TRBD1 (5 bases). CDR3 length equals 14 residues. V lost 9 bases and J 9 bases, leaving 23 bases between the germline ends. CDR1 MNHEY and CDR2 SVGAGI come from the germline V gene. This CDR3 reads CASWRRGAGVQAFF. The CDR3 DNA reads TGTGCCAGTTGGAGGAGGGGCGCGGGAGTCCAAGCTTTCTTT.

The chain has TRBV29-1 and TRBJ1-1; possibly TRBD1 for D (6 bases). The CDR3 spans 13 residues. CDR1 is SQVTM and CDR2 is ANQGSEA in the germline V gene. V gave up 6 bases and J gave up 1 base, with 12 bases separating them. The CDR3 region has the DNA TGCAGCGTGGACAGTTTGGGGAACACTGAAGCTTTCTTT. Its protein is CSVDSLGNTEAFF.

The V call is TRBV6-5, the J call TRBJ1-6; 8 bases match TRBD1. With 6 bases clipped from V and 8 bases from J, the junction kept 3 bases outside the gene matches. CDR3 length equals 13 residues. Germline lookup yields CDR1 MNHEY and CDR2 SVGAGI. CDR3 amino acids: CASRKDRDSPLHF. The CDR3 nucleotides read TGTGCCAGCAGAAAGGACAGGGATTCACCCCTCCACTTT.

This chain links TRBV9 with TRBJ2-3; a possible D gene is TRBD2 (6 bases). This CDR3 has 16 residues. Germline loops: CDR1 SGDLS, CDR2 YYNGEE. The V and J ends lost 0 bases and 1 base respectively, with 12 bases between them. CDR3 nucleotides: TGTGCCAGCAGCGTAGGGGCGGGGCATCGCACAGATACGCAGTATTTT. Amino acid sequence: CASSVGAGHRTDTQYF. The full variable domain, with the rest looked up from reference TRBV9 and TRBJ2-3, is DSGVTQTPKHLITATGQRVTLRCSPRSGDLSVYWYQQSLDQGLQFLIQYYNGEERAKGNILERFSAQQFPDLHSELNLSSLELGDSALYFCASSVGAGHRTDTQYFGPGTRLTVL.

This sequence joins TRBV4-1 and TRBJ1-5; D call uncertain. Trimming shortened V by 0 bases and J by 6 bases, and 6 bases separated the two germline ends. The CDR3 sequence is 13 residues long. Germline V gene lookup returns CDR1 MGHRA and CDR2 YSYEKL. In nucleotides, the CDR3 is TGCGCCAGCAGCCAAGAGGGAGTTCAGCCCCAGCATTTT. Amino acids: CASSQEGVQPQHF.

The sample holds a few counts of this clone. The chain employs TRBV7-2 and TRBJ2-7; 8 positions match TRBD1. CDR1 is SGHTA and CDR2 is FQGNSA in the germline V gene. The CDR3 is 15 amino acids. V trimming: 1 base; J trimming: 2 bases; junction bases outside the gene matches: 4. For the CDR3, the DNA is TGTGCCAGCAGCTTAGACCGGGACAGGACCTACGAGCAGTACTTC. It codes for CASSLDRDRTYEQYF.

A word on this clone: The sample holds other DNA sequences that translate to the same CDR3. CDR3 loop: CASSLAPGTGEETQYF. The CDR3, as DNA: TGTGCCAGCAGCTTAGCACCCGGGACAGGGGAAGAGACCCAGTACTTC. This chain joins TRBV7-9 and TRBJ2-5; 10 bases match TRBD1. There are 16 residues in the CDR3. V lost 0 bases and J lost 3; bases outside the gene matches: 4. CDR1 is SEHNR and CDR2 is FQNEAQ in the germline V gene (reference sequence).

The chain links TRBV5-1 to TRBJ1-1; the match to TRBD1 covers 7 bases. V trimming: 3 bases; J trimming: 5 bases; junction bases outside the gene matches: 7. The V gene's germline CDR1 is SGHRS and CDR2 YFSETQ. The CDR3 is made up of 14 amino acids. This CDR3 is CASSSRQGATEAFF. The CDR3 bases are TGCGCCAGCAGCTCCAGACAGGGTGCGACTGAAGCTTTCTTT.

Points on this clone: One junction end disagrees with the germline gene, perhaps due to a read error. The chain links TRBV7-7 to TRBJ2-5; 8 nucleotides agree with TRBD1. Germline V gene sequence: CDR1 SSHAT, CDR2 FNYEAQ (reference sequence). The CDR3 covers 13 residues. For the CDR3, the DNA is TGTGCTAGCAGTTCGGACAGGGCGAAGACCCAGTACTTC. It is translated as CASSSDRAKTQYF.

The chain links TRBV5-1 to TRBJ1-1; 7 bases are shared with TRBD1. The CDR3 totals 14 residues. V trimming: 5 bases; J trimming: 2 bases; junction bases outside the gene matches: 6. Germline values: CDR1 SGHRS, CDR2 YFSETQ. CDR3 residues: CASRQGTVNTEAFF. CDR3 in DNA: TGCGCCAGCAGGCAAGGGACAGTAAACACTGAAGCTTTCTTT.

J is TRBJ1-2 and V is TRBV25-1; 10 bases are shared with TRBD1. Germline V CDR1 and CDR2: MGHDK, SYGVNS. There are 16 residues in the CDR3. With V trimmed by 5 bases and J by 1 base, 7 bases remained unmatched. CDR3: CASSKGDRGDNYGYTF. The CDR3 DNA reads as TGTGCCAGCAGTAAGGGGGACAGGGGTGATAACTATGGCTACACCTTC.

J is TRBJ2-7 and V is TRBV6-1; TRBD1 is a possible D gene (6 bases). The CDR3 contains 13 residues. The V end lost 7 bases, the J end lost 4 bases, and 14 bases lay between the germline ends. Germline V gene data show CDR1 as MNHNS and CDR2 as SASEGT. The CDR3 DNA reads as TGTGCCAGCAAGTGGGACGGGACATACGAGCAGTACTTC. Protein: CASKWDGTYEQYF.

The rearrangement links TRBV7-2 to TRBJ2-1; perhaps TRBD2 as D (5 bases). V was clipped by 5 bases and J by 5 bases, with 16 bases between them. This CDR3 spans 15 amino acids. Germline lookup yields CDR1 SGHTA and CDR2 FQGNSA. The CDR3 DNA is TGTGCCAGCAGCGCGGTTGGGCTAGCAAACAATGAGCAGTTCTTC. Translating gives CASSAVGLANNEQFF.

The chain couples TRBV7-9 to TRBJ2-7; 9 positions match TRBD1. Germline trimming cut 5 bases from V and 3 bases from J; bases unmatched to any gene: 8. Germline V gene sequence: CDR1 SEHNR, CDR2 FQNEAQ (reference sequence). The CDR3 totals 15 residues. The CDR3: CASSPMGQGIYEQYF. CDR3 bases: TGTGCCAGCAGCCCTATGGGACAGGGAATCTACGAGCAGTACTTC.

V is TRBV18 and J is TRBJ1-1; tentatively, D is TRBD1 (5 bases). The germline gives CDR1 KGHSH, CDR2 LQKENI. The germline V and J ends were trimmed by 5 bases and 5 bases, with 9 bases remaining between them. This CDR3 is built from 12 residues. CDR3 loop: CASSRGSTEAFF. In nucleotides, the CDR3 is TGTGCCAGCTCAAGGGGATCTACTGAAGCTTTCTTT.

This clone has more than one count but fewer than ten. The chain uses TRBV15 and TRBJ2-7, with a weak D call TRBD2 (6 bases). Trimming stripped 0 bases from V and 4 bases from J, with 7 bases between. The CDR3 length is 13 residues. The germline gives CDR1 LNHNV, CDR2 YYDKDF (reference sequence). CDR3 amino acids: CATSRDREYEQYF. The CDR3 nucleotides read TGTGCCACCAGCAGAGATCGGGAGTACGAGCAGTACTTC.

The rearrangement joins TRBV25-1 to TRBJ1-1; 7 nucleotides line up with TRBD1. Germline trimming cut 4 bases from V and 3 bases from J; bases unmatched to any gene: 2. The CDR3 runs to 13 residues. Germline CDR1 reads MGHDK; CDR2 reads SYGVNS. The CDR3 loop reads CASSATGDTEAFF. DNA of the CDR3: TGTGCCAGCAGTGCAACAGGGGACACTGAAGCTTTCTTT.

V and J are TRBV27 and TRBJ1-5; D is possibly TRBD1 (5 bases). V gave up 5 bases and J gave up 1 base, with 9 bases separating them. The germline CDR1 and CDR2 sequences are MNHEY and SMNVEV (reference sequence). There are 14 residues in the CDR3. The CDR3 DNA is TGTGCCAGCAGTATCCGGGGGAGCAATCAGCCCCAGCATTTT. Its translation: CASSIRGSNQPQHF.

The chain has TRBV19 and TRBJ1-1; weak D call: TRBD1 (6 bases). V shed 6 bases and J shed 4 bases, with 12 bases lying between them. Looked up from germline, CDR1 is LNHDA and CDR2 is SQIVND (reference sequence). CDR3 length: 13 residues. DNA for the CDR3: TGTGCCAGTAGGGGTGGGGGGGCCACTGAAGCTTTCTTT. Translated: CASRGGGATEAFF.

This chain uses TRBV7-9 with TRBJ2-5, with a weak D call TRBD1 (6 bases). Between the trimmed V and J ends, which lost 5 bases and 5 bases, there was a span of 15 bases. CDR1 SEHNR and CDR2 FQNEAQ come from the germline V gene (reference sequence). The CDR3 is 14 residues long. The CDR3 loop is CASSIHRERETQYF. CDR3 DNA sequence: TGTGCCAGCAGCATACACAGGGAACGGGAGACCCAGTACTTC.

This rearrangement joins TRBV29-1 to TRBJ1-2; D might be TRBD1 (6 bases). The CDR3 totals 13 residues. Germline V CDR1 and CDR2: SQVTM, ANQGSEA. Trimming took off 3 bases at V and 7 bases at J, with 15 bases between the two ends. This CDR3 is CSVEEQGLSGYTF. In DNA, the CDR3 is TGCAGCGTTGAGGAGCAGGGGCTCAGTGGCTACACCTTC. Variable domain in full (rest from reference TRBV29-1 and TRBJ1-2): SAVISQKPSRDICQRGTSLTIQCQVDSQVTMMFWYRQQPGQSLTLIATANQGSEATYESGFVIDKFPISRPNLTFSTLTVSNMSPEDSSIYLCSVEEQGLSGYTFGSGTRLTVV.

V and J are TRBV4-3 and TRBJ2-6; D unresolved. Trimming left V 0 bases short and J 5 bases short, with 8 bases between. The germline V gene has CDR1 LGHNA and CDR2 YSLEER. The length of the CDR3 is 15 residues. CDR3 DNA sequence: TGCGCCAGCAGCCAAGACTGGCTTAGGGCCAACGTCCTGACTTTC. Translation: CASSQDWLRANVLTF.

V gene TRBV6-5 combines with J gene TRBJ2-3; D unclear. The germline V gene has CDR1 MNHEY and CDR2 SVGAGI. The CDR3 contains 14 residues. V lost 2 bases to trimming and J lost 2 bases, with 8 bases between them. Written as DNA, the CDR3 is TGTGCCAGCAGTTACCAGACACCCACAGATACGCAGTATTTT. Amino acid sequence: CASSYQTPTDTQYF.

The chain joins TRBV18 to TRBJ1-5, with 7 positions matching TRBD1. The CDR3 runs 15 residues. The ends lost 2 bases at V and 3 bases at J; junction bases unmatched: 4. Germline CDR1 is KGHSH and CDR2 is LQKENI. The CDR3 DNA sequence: TGTGCCAGCTCACCAGAGACAGGGAACAATCAGCCCCAGCATTTT. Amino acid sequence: CASSPETGNNQPQHF.

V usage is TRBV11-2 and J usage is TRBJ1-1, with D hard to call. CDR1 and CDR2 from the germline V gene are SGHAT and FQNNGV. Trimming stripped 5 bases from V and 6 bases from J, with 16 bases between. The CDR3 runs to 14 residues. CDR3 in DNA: TGTGCCAGCAGCCGCGGGCCAGACACGGCTGAAGCTTTCTTT. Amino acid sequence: CASSRGPDTAEAFF.

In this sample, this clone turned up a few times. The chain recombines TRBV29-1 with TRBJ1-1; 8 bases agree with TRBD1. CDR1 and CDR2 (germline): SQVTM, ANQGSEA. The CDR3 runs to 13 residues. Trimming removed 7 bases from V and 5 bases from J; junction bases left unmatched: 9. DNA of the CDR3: TGCAGCGCCGTCGGACAGGGAGGAACTGAAGCTTTCTTT. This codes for CSAVGQGGTEAFF.

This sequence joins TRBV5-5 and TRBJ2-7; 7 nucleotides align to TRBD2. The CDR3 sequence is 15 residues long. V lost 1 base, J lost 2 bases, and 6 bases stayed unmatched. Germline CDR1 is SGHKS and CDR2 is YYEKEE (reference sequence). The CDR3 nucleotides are TGTGCCAGCAGCTTGACTGGGACTATTACCTACGAGCAGTACTTC. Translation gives CASSLTGTITYEQYF.